The 10 T cell receptor beta chains given below trace back to one sample, sequenced in a study of cytomegalovirus exposure and HLA in healthy donors. PCR primers comprised 60 Vbeta and 13 Jbeta primers. Sequenced by immunoSEQ multiplex PCR; TCRdb stores in-frame clones only, minus some. Of roughly 100,000 clones in the sample, roughly 82% are singletons; the top ten hold less than 4%. Sequenced material: PBMCs. The receptors stem from a man under 40 in good health and CMV-seropositive.

This clone was recorded only once. V usage is TRBV28 and J usage is TRBJ1-2, with D hard to call. The CDR3 totals 13 residues. Germline V gene sequence: CDR1 MDHEN, CDR2 SYDVKM. Trimming left V 3 bases short and J 8 bases short, with 13 bases between. The CDR3 sequence is CASSLVTLRGYTF. Here the CDR3 DNA reads TGTGCCAGCAGTTTGGTCACCCTGAGGGGCTACACCTTC.

V gene TRBV7-2 combines with J gene TRBJ2-1; possibly TRBD1 for D (6 bases). Germline values: CDR1 SGHTA, CDR2 FQGNSA. The V end lost 1 base, the J end lost 3 bases, and 10 bases lay between the germline ends. The CDR3 covers 15 residues. The DNA for the CDR3 is TGTGCCAGCAGCTTAGAAGGGGGTGACTACAATGAGCAGTTCTTC. Translating gives CASSLEGGDYNEQFF.

This chain links TRBV7-9 with TRBJ2-7; 9 nucleotides align to TRBD2. The V and J ends lost 5 bases and 7 bases, in that order; junction bases with no gene match: 12. Germline V gene data show CDR1 as SEHNR and CDR2 as FQNEAQ (reference sequence). The CDR3 totals 15 residues. CDR3 protein: CASSPLLAGVSEQYF. CDR3 nucleotide sequence: TGTGCCAGCAGCCCCCTACTAGCGGGTGTAAGTGAGCAGTACTTC.

This clone has only one observation. The V gene is TRBV5-4, the J gene TRBJ1-4, with TRBD1 identical over 9 bases. CDR3 length equals 15 residues. Germline lookup yields CDR1 SGHNT and CDR2 YYREEE (reference sequence). Unmatched junction bases numbered 7, after V lost 4 bases and J lost 6 bases. The CDR3 is CASSPGQGRDEKLFF. The CDR3 DNA is TGTGCCAGCAGCCCGGGACAGGGACGAGATGAAAAACTGTTTTTT.

V gene TRBV18 combines with J gene TRBJ2-7; TRBD2 matches at 8 bases. The trim removed 1 base at V and 0 bases at J, leaving 5 bases unmatched. This CDR3 is built from 16 residues. In germline, CDR1 is KGHSH, CDR2 LQKENI. CDR3 DNA: TGTGCCAGCTCACCACTGGCCAGCGGGAGCTCCTACGAGCAGTACTTC. Residues: CASSPLASGSSYEQYF.

As to this clone: Additional DNA sequences in this sample encode the identical CDR3. This chain links TRBV6-1 with TRBJ2-1, with TRBD2 identical over 13 bases. V was clipped by 4 bases and J by 0 bases; unmatched bases: 0. The CDR3 runs 16 residues. CDR1 is MNHNS and CDR2 is SASEGT in the germline V gene. In DNA form, the CDR3 reads TGTGCCAGCAGTGGACTAGCGGGAGGCTCCTACAATGAGCAGTTCTTC. Translated, it gives CASSGLAGGSYNEQFF.

The chain employs TRBV27 and TRBJ2-4, with 7 bases lining up with TRBD2. CDR1 is MNHEY, CDR2 SMNVEV, per germline (reference sequence). V shed 1 base, J shed 9 bases, and the junction held 6 bases outside the gene matches. This CDR3 has 14 residues. CDR3 coding DNA: TGTGCCAGCAGTTTATGGGGGGGGGAGAGCATTCAGTACTTC. Translating gives CASSLWGGESIQYF.

This clone appeared a few times. The chain combines TRBV7-8 with TRBJ1-2; D ambiguous. Trimming took off 1 base at V and 8 bases at J, with 14 bases between the two ends. The CDR3 has 14 amino acids. Germline V gene data show CDR1 as SGHVS and CDR2 as FQNEAQ. CDR3 sequence (DNA): TGTGCCAGCAGCTTAGTTGACCGGGTAGGCGGCTACACCTTC. It is translated as CASSLVDRVGGYTF.

The chain carries TRBV27 and TRBJ2-1; possibly TRBD1 for D (6 bases). V lost 5 bases to trimming and J lost 0 bases, with 14 bases between them. This CDR3 is built from 16 residues. Germline assignment: CDR1 MNHEY and CDR2 SMNVEV (reference sequence). The chain's CDR3 is CASSGGGWASYNEQFF. The DNA of the CDR3 is TGTGCCAGCAGTGGGGGCGGTTGGGCCTCCTACAATGAGCAGTTCTTC.

V gene TRBV7-2 combines with J gene TRBJ2-5; D ambiguous. In germline, CDR1 is SGHTA, CDR2 FQGNSA. With 0 bases removed from V and 7 bases from J, the gap between germline ends came to 6 bases. The CDR3 has 12 amino acids. CDR3 coding DNA: TGTGCCAGCAGCTTAGCGGCCTTGACCCAGTACTTC. As protein: CASSLAALTQYF. The whole variable domain, filled in from reference TRBV7-2 and TRBJ2-5, reads GAGVSQSPSNKVTEKGKDVELRCDPISGHTALYWYRQSLGQGLEFLIYFQGNSAPDKSGLPSDRFSAERTGGSVSTLTIQRTQQEDSAVYLCASSLAALTQYFGPGTRLLVL.